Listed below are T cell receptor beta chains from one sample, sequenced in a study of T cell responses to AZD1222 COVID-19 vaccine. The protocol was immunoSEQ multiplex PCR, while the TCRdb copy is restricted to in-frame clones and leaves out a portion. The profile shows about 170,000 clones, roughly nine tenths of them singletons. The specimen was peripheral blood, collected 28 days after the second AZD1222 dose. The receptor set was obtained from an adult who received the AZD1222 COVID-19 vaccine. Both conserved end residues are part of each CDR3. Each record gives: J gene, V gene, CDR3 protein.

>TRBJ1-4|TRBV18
CASSPGTGNEKLFF
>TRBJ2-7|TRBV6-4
CASSKLVHVGYEQYF
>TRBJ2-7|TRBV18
CASSPPVQNYEQYF
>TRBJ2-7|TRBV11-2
CASSLARGSYEQYF
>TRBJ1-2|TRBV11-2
CASSPDAGSAYGYTF
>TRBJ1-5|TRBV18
CASSPGASNQPQHF
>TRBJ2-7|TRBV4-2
CASSQDGSTGTSGSHEQYF
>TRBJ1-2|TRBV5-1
CASSLEGSYGYTF
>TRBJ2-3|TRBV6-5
CASSYSGLATDTQYF
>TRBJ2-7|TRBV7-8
CASSWGNRGPYEQYF
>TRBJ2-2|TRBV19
CASNLGGLDTGELFF
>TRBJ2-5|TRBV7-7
CASGRTGGAGRETQYF
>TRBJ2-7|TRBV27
CASSRWGSGYSYEQYF
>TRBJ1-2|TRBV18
CASSPGETYLDGYTF
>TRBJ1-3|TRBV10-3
CATLDTKSPTIYF
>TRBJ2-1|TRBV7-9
CASSSLTSYNEQFF
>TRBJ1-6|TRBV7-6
CASSLQGDYNSPLHF
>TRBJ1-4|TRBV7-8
CASSPGGLYEKLFF
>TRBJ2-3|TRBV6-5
CASMPGGGTQYF
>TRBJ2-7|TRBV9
CASSDTGNSYEQYF
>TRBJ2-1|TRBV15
CATGRASYNEQFF
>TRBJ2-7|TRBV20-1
CSASSQIYEQYF
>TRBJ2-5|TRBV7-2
CASSRWGQETQYF
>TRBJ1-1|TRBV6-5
CASGKNTEAFF
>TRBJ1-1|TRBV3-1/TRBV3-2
CASSLGQLLNTEAFF
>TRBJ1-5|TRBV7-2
CASSNPGQGQPQHF
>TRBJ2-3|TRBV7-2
CASSLRPLVGDTQYF
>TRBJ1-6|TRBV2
CASTPTGSTSPLHF
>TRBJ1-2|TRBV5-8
CASSFIGVRYGYTF